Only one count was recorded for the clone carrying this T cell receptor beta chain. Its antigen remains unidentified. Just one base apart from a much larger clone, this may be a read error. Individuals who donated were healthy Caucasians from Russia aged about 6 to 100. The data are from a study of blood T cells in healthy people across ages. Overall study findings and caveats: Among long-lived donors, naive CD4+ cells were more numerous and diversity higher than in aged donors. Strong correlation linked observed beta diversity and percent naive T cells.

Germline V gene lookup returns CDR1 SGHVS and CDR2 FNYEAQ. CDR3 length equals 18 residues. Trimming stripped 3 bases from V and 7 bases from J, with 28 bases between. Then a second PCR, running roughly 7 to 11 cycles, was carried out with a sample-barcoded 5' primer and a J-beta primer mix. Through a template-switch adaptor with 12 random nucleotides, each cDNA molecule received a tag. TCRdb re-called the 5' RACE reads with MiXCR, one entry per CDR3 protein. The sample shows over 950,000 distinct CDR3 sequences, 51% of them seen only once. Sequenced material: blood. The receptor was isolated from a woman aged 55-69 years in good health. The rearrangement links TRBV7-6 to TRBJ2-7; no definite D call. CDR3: CASSFAGTTSTHWNEQYF. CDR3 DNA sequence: TGTGCCAGCAGCTTCGCCGGAACGACAAGCACCCATTGGAATGAGCAGTACTTC.